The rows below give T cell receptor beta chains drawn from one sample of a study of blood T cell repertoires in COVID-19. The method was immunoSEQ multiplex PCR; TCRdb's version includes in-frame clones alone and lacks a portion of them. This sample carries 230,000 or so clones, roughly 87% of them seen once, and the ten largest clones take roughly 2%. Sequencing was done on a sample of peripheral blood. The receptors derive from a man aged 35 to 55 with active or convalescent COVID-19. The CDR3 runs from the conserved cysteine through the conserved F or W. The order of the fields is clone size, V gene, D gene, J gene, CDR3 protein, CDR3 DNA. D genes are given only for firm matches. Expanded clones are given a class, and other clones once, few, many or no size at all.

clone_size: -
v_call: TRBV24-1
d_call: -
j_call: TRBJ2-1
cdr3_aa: CATSDSGSYNEQFF
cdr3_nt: TGTGCCACCAGTGATTCCGGGAGCTACAATGAGCAGTTCTTC

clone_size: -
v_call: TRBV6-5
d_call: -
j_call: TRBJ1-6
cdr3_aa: CASTPREWGGSPLHF
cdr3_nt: TGTGCCAGCACCCCCCGGGAATGGGGGGGGTCACCCCTCCACTTT

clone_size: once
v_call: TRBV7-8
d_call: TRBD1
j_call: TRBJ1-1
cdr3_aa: CASSSPGQGRNTEAFF
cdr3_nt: TGTGCCAGCAGCTCACCGGGACAGGGGAGAAACACTGAAGCTTTCTTT

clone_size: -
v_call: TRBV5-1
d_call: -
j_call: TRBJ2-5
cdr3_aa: CASSLEYQETQYF
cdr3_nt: TGCGCCAGCAGCCTCGAGTACCAAGAGACCCAGTACTTC

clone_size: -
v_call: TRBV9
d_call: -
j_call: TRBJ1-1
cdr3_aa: CASSLGGAVNTEAFF
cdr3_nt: TGTGCCAGCAGCCTGGGGGGGGCAGTGAACACTGAAGCTTTCTTT

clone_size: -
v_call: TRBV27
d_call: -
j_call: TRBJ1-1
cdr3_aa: CATSTGLLAEAFF
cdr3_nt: TGTGCCACCTCTACAGGGTTATTGGCTGAAGCTTTCTTT

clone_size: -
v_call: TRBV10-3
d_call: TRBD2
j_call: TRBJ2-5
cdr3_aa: CAISAMGLAGGQQETQYF
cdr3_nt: TGTGCCATCAGTGCGATGGGACTAGCGGGGGGTCAACAAGAGACCCAGTACTTC

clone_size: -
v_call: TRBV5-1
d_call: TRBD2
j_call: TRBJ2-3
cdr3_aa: CASSLSSGGVGDTQYF
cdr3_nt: TGCGCCAGCAGCTTGTCCAGCGGGGGGGTTGGAGATACGCAGTATTTT

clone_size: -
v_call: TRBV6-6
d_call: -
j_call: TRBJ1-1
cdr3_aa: CASTHLGGTEAFF
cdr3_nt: TGTGCCAGCACCCACTTAGGGGGAACTGAAGCTTTCTTT

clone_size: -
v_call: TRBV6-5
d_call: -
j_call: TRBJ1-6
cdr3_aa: CASSFNSPLHF
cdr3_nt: TGTGCCAGCAGCTTCAATTCACCCCTCCACTTT

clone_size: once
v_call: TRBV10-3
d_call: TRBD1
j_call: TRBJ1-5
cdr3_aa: CAISGGTGLSAQHF
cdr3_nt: TGTGCCATCAGTGGCGGGACAGGGTTATCGGCCCAGCATTTT

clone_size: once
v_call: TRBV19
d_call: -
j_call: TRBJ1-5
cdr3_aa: CAGGGTEPLNQPQHF
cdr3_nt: TGTGCCGGGGGAGGGACCGAGCCCCTCAATCAGCCCCAGCATTTT

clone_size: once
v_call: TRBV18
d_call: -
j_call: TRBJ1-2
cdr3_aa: CASSPSLSPSNYGYTF
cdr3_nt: TGTGCCAGCTCACCAAGTTTAAGCCCTTCGAACTATGGCTACACCTTC

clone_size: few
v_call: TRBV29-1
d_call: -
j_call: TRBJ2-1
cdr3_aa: CSARMFSGLNNEQFF
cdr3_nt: TGCAGCGCCCGTATGTTTTCGGGACTTAATAATGAGCAGTTCTTC

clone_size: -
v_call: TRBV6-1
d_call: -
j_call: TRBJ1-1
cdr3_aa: CASSDVRRLNTEAFF
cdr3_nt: TGTGCCAGCAGTGATGTGAGGAGATTGAACACTGAAGCTTTCTTT

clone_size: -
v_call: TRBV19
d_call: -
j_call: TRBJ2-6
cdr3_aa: CASSIVVSGANVLTF
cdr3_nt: TGTGCCAGTAGTATAGTAGTCTCTGGGGCCAACGTCCTGACTTTC

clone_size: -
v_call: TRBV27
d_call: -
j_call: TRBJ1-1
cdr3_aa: CASSSIQTMNTEAFF
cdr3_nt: TGTGCCAGCAGTTCCATACAGACTATGAACACTGAAGCTTTCTTT

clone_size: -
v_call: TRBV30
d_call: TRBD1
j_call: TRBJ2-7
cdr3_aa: CAWVRDRGHEQYF
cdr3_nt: TGTGCCTGGGTCCGGGACAGGGGCCACGAGCAGTACTTC

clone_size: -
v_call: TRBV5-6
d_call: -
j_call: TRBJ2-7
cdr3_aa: CASSLDTEQYF
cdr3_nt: TGTGCCAGCAGCTTGGACACCGAGCAGTACTTC

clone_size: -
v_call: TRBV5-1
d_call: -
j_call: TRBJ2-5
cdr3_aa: CASSLSGEETQYF
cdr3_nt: TGCGCCAGCAGCTTATCAGGGGAGGAGACCCAGTACTTC

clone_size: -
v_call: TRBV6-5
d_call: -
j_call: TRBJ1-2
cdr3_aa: CASSYSVKPNYGYTF
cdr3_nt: TGTGCCAGCAGTTACTCTGTCAAGCCTAACTATGGCTACACCTTC

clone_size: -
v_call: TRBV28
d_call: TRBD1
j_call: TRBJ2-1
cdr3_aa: CASIPQGALRRHEQFF
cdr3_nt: TGTGCCAGCATCCCGCAGGGGGCCTTACGCCGACATGAGCAGTTCTTC

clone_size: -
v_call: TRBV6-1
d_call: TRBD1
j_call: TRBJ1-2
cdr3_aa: CASSEGDRGPGYTF
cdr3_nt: TGTGCCAGCAGTGAAGGTGACAGGGGGCCCGGCTACACCTTC

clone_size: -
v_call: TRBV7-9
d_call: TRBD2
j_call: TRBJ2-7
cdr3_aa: CASSFGLAGISEQYF
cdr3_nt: TGTGCCAGCAGCTTTGGACTAGCGGGAATCTCCGAGCAGTACTTC

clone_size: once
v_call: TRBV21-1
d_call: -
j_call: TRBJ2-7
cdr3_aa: CASTPEERTELSYEQYF
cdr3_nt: TGTGCCAGCACCCCCGAAGAACGGACTGAACTTTCCTACGAGCAGTACTTC

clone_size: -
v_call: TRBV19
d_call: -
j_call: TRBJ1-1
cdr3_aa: CASSIIDSTEAFF
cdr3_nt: TGTGCCAGTAGTATAATCGATAGCACTGAAGCTTTCTTT

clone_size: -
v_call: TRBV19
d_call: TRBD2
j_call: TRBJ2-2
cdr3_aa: CASSIDLSSGRDF
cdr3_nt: TGTGCCAGTAGTATAGATCTCTCTAGCGGGCGCGATTTT

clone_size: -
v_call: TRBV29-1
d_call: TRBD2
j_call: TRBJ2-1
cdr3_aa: CSVEDRRGVTYNEQFF
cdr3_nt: TGCAGCGTTGAAGATCGTCGGGGGGTGACCTACAATGAGCAGTTCTTC

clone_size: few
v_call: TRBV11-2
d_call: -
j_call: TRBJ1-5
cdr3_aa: CASSFQGGQPQHF
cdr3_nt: TGTGCCAGCAGCTTCCAGGGCGGTCAGCCCCAGCATTTT

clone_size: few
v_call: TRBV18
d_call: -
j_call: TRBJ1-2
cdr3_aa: CASSSDTYGYTF
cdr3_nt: TGTGCCAGCTCATCCGACACTTATGGCTACACCTTC

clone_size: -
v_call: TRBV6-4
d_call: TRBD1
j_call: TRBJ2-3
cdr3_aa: CASRTGGSGDTQYF
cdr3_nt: TGTGCCAGCAGAACAGGGGGGTCAGGAGATACGCAGTATTTT

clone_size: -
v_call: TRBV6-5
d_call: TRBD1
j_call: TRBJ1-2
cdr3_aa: CASSSQGANYGYTF
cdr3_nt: TGTGCCAGCAGCTCACAGGGGGCCAACTATGGCTACACCTTC